This T cell receptor beta chain came from a study of cytomegalovirus exposure and HLA in healthy donors. The primer mix had 60 Vbeta and 13 Jbeta primers. The protocol was immunoSEQ multiplex PCR, while the TCRdb copy is restricted to in-frame clones and leaves out a portion. This sample carries more than 65,000 clones, roughly 74% of them seen once, and the ten largest clones take 11%. After removal of 3 bases from V and 3 bases from J, the junction contained 3 bases not matched to a gene. Germline V gene data show CDR1 as SGHNT and CDR2 as YENEEA. The CDR3 runs 15 residues. The source of this sequence is a woman between 55 and 75 years old in good health and CMV-seropositive. The specimen was PBMCs. The chain has TRBV11-3 and TRBJ2-3; the match to TRBD2 covers 10 bases. The CDR3, as DNA: TGTGCCAGCAGCTTTCCGGGACTAGCGACAGATACGCAGTATTTT. As protein: CASSFPGLATDTQYF.